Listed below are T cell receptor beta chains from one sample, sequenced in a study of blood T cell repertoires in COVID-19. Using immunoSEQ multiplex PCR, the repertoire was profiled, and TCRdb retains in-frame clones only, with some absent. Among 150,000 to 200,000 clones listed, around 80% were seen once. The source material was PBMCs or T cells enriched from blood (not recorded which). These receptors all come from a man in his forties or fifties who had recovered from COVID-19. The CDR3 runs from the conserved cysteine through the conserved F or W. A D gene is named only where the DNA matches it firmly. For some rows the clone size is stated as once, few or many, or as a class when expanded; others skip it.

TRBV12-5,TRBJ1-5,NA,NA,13,TGTGCTAGTGGTCGGGACACTTATCAGCCCCAGCATTTT,CASGRDTYQPQHF
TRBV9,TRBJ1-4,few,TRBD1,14,TGTGCCAGCAGCGTAGAGGGGGCCGGTGAAAAACTGTTTTTT,CASSVEGAGEKLFF
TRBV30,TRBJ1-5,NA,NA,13,TGTGCCTGGGCATCAGGGGAAAATCAGCCCCAGCATTTT,CAWASGENQPQHF
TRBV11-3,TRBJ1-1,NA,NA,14,TGTGCCAGCAGCCGGGACTCCTGGAACACTGAAGCTTTCTTT,CASSRDSWNTEAFF
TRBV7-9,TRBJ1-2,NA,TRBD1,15,TGTGCCAGCAGCTTAGCCGGACAGGGGGCCTATGGCTACACCTTC,CASSLAGQGAYGYTF
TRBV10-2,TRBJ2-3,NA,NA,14,TGCGCCAGCAGTGAAGGGGGTAGCACAGATACGCAGTATTTT,CASSEGGSTDTQYF
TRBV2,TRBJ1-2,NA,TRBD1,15,TGTGCCAGCAGTGCCGGGACAGGGGGCGTGTATGGCTACACCTTC,CASSAGTGGVYGYTF
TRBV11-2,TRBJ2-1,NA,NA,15,TGTGCCAGCAGCTTAGCCGGGGGCTCCTACAATGAGCAGTTCTTC,CASSLAGGSYNEQFF
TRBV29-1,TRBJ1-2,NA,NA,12,TGCAGCGTGGTAGCGCCAAGCTATGGCTACACCTTC,CSVVAPSYGYTF
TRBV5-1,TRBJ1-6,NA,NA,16,TGCGCCAGCAGCCCCGATGCCCGGACAGTGCGGTCACCCCTCCACTTT,CASSPDARTVRSPLHF
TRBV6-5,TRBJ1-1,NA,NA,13,TGTGCCAGCAGTTACGGGGGGGGAACTGAAGCTTTCTTT,CASSYGGGTEAFF
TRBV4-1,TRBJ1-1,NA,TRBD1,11,TGCGCCAGCAGCTCACAGGGGGAAGCTTTCTTT,CASSSQGEAFF
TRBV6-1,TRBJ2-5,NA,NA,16,TGTGCCAGCAGTGAATTAGGATTAGCTTTGAGAGAGACCCAGTACTTC,CASSELGLALRETQYF
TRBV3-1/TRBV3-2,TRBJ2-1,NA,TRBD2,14,TGTGCCAGCAGCGCCAGCGGGGGGGATAATGAGCAGTTCTTC,CASSASGGDNEQFF
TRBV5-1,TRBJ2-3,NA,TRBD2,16,TGCGCCAGCAGCTTGGTGGCCAGCGGGGGTACAGATACGCAGTATTTT,CASSLVASGGTDTQYF
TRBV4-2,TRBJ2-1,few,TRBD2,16,TGTGCCAGCAGCCAAGAGACTAGCGGGGGGTACAATGAGCAGTTCTTC,CASSQETSGGYNEQFF
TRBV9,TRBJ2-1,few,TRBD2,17,TGTGCCAGCAGCGTAGGACTAGCGGGGGGGCCGGGCAATGAGCAGTTCTTC,CASSVGLAGGPGNEQFF
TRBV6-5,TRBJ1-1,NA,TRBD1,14,TGTGCCAGCAGAACAGACAGGGCGGACACTGAAGCTTTCTTT,CASRTDRADTEAFF
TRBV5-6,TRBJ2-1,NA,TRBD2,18,TGTGCCAGCAGCTTGGGACTAGCGGGGGGGAGGTCCTACAATGAGCAGTTCTTC,CASSLGLAGGRSYNEQFF
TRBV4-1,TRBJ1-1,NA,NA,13,TGCGCCAGCACAACCACAGGGACCCCTGAAGCTTTCTTT,CASTTTGTPEAFF
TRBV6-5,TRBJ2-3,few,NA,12,TGTGCCAGCACCTTAACTGCAGATACGCAGTATTTT,CASTLTADTQYF
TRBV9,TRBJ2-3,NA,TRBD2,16,TGTGCCAGCAGCGTAGACCGGGGGGGGTCAACAGATACGCAGTATTTT,CASSVDRGGSTDTQYF
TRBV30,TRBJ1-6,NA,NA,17,TGTGCCTGGAGTGGTGAGCCAGGGGAAGAGCGGAATTCACCCCTCCACTTT,CAWSGEPGEERNSPLHF
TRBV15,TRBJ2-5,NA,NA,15,TGTGCCACCAGCAGAGATCTGGGGGGGCCGGAGACCCAGTACTTC,CATSRDLGGPETQYF
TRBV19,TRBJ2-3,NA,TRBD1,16,TGTGCCAGTAGTATAGGGACAGGGGGACATGGGGATACGCAGTATTTT,CASSIGTGGHGDTQYF
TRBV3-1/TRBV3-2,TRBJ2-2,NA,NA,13,TGTGCCAGCAGCCCCGGAGGGGCCGGGGAGCTGTTTTTT,CASSPGGAGELFF
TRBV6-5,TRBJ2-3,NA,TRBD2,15,TGTGCCAGCAGTTGGAGCGGGGCCTACACAGATACGCAGTATTTT,CASSWSGAYTDTQYF
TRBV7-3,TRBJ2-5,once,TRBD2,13,TGTGCCAGCAGCGTCAGGGAGGGGGAGACCCAGTACTTC,CASSVREGETQYF